The entry below describes one T cell receptor beta chain. The data were produced by immunoSEQ multiplex PCR, yet TCRdb's version contains in-frame clones alone and is incomplete. The sample contains about 59,000 clones, roughly 95% of which appear only once. This specimen belongs to a study of technical replicates of blood from a handful of donors. Germline V CDR1 and CDR2: SQVTM, ANQGSEA. The CDR3 runs 12 residues. Trimming cost V 4 bases and J 4 bases; bases outside gene matches: 1. This TCR was sampled from a human donor in good health. Some clones in this sample may be carry-over from other donors' samples. This chain uses TRBV29-1 with TRBJ2-7; 10 bases align to TRBD1. Sequenced: PBMCs. The DNA of the CDR3 is TGCAGCGTTGGGACAGGGGGGTACGAGCAGTACTTC. Protein product: CSVGTGGYEQYF.